These 30 T cell receptor beta chains came from one sample sequenced in a study of Graves' ophthalmopathy and Graves' hyperthyroidism. CDR3 regions of TCR beta were amplified from RNA transcripts. An opening RT-PCR round employed HTBI primers and preceded a second-round multiplex PCR. Each CDR3 protein gets one entry after TCRdb re-called the multiplex PCR reads with MiXCR. This repertoire shows hundreds of thousands of distinct CDR3 sequences, around 45% found once; its top ten account for approximately 44%. Sequencing was carried out using peripheral blood. The receptor source for this set is an adult man with Graves' ophthalmopathy.

The chain uses TRBV7-8 and TRBJ2-5; D possibly corresponds to TRBD2 (7 bases). Looked up from germline, CDR1 is SGHVS and CDR2 is FQNEAQ. The CDR3 has 13 residues. Trimming removed 8 bases at V and 7 bases at J, with 17 bases between. The CDR3 here is CASSGGREGTQYF. The CDR3 DNA reads as TGTGCCAGCTCCGGGGGCAGGGAGGGGACCCAGTACTTC.

V and J are TRBV7-6 and TRBJ2-5; no clear D gene. Deletions cut 5 bases from V and 5 bases from J, with 15 bases between. CDR1 and CDR2 (germline): SGHVS, FNYEAQ. CDR3 size: 14 residues. The CDR3 nucleotides are TGTGCCAGCAGCGCCAGGTCCGAGAAGGAGACCCAGTACTTC. It is translated as CASSARSEKETQYF.

V usage is TRBV6-1 and J usage is TRBJ1-1; 7 positions match TRBD1. Germline values: CDR1 MNHNS, CDR2 SASEGT. V shed 6 bases, J shed 10 bases, and the junction held 11 bases outside the gene matches. This CDR3 region has 13 residues. The CDR3 loop reads CASSQTSGGAAFF. CDR3 DNA sequence: TGTGCCAGCAGCCAGACCTCAGGGGGGGCAGCTTTCTTT.

By frequency in the sample, this clonotype is medium-sized. This sequence joins TRBV10-3 and TRBJ2-7; D might be TRBD2 (5 bases). Per germline, CDR1 ENHRY and CDR2 SYGVKD. The CDR3 has 17 residues. Between the trimmed V and J ends, which lost 3 bases and 5 bases, there was a span of 23 bases. The CDR3 nucleotides are TGTGCCATCAGTGAAACCCCCCGTGGACCTACGAGGGACGAGCAGTACTTC. This encodes CAISETPRGPTRDEQYF.

In DNA form, the CDR3 reads TGTGCCAGCAGTCGTACCGGGAGCTTGGTAGGAAACACCATATATTTT. Its protein is CASSRTGSLVGNTIYF. This chain joins TRBV12-3 or TRBV12-4 and TRBJ1-3; D gene uncertain. This CDR3 has 16 amino acids. V was clipped by 5 bases and J by 4 bases, with 18 bases between them.

This chain uses TRBV20-1 with TRBJ1-6; 8 bases align to TRBD1. CDR3 length: 16 amino acids. Trimming took 2 bases from V and 7 from J; bases not matched to a gene: 10. Per the germline V gene, CDR1 is DFQATT and CDR2 is SNEGSKA (reference sequence). CDR3 DNA: TGCAGTGCTAGACCCACGGGACAGGTCACCAATTCACCCCTCCACTTT. This sequence encodes CSARPTGQVTNSPLHF.

This chain connects TRBV19 to TRBJ1-2; TRBD1 is a possible D gene (5 bases). Germline V gene lookup returns CDR1 LNHDA and CDR2 SQIVND (reference sequence). V lost 11 bases, J lost 7 bases, and 20 bases lay in between. The length of the CDR3 is 13 residues. The DNA of the CDR3 is TGTGCCGCTTCCCGGAGGGTAACAGGTGGCTACACCTTC. It specifies CAASRRVTGGYTF.

This clonotype was observed a handful of times. V usage is TRBV7-6 and J usage is TRBJ2-2; D remains ambiguous. The germline V gene has CDR1 SGHVS and CDR2 FNYEAQ. The V gene lost 5 bases and the J gene lost 2 bases, with 9 bases spanning the gap. The CDR3 has 14 amino acids. The CDR3 here is CASSLTVNTGELFF. The CDR3, as DNA: TGTGCCAGCAGCCTCACGGTAAACACCGGGGAGCTGTTTTTT.

The genes are TRBV19 and TRBJ1-2; perhaps TRBD1 as D (5 bases). This CDR3 comprises 14 residues. Trimming took 6 bases from V and 2 from J, leaving 13 bases between them. Germline V gene data show CDR1 as LNHDA and CDR2 as SQIVND (reference sequence). In nucleotides, the CDR3 is TGTGCCAGTAGGGGGGTGGCGGAAAACTATGGCTACACCTTC. It is translated as CASRGVAENYGYTF.

In the case of this clonotype: One junction end does not reproduce the germline sequence, and a read error may be involved. J is TRBJ1-6 and V is TRBV10-3, with D tentatively TRBD1 (5 bases). Germline V lookup: CDR1 ENHRY, CDR2 SYGVKD. This CDR3 region has 14 residues. CDR3 coding DNA: TGTGCCAGCAGTTACTGGGACGATAATTCACCCCTCCACTTT. It encodes CASSYWDDNSPLHF.

This chain links TRBV20-1 with TRBJ1-3, with a possible D match to TRBD1 (6 bases). CDR1 is DFQATT, CDR2 SNEGSKA, per germline (reference sequence). CDR3 length: 15 residues. V shed 0 bases and J shed 7 bases, with 16 bases lying between them. CDR3 amino acids: CSARDQGMSGNTIYF. CDR3 bases: TGCAGTGCTAGAGATCAGGGGATGAGTGGTAACACCATATATTTT.

The chain couples TRBV9 to TRBJ1-2; TRBD1 matches 8 bases. The CDR3 runs 14 residues. The V gene end was trimmed by 2 bases and the J gene end by 4 bases; junction bases not matched to a gene: 4. CDR1 is SGDLS, CDR2 YYNGEE, per germline. CDR3 sequence (DNA): TGTGCCAGCAGCGTCACAGGGGGTCCCTATGGCTACACCTTC. Its protein product is CASSVTGGPYGYTF.

This clonotype has a count of ten or more. The V call is TRBV10-3, the J call TRBJ2-7, with 13 bases lining up with TRBD2. The CDR3 sequence is 14 residues long. Per the germline V gene, CDR1 is ENHRY and CDR2 is SYGVKD. With 4 bases clipped from V and 6 bases from J, the junction kept 3 bases outside the gene matches. The CDR3 here is CAISVTSGGAEQYF. In nucleotides, the CDR3 is TGTGCCATCAGTGTCACTAGCGGGGGGGCCGAGCAGTACTTC.

DNA for the CDR3: TGTGCCACCAGTTCCATCAGCGGTTCCTCTTCCTACGAGCAGTACTTC. Amino acids: CATSSISGSSSYEQYF. V and J are TRBV15 and TRBJ2-7; D possibly corresponds to TRBD2 (5 bases). V lost 6 bases and J lost 1, with 19 bases in between. This CDR3 has 16 residues. Germline V CDR1 and CDR2: LNHNV, YYDKDF (reference sequence).

This clonotype was detected only a few times. The chain uses TRBV12-3 or TRBV12-4 and TRBJ1-5, with D tentatively TRBD1 (5 bases). This CDR3 is 11 amino acids long. V lost 3 bases and J lost 9, with 6 bases in between. This chain's CDR3 is CASSLGGPQHF. In DNA form, the CDR3 reads TGTGCCAGCAGTTTGGGGGGGCCCCAGCATTTT.

The rearrangement joins TRBV20-1 to TRBJ1-1; D is perhaps TRBD1 (5 bases). The V end was cut by 0 bases, the J end by 9 bases, with 14 bases between. Germline V gene sequence: CDR1 DFQATT, CDR2 SNEGSKA (reference sequence). CDR3 size: 13 residues. The CDR3 nucleotides are TGCAGTGCTAGAGATCCCAGGGCAGGCAAAGCTTTCTTT. Its protein product is CSARDPRAGKAFF.

About this clonotype itself: This could be a read error, since a much larger clone is one nucleotide away. The chain has TRBV12-3 or TRBV12-4 and TRBJ1-1; the D is unclear. This CDR3 has 14 residues. DNA of the CDR3: TGTGACAGCGAGTCGTCGTTCGAGAACACTGAAGCTTTCTTT. It is translated as CDSESSFENTEAFF.

This clonotype appeared a few times. The J gene is TRBJ1-6, the V gene TRBV9; TRBD1 matches 7 bases. V trimming: 0 bases; J trimming: 8 bases; junction bases outside the gene matches: 5. The CDR3 spans 15 residues. CDR1 is SGDLS and CDR2 is YYNGEE in the germline V gene. CDR3 loop: CASSVEGGVDSPLHF. The CDR3 region has the DNA TGTGCCAGCAGCGTAGAAGGGGGCGTTGATTCACCCCTCCACTTT. Variable domain in full (rest from reference TRBV9 and TRBJ1-6): DSGVTQTPKHLITATGQRVTLRCSPRSGDLSVYWYQQSLDQGLQFLIQYYNGEERAKGNILERFSAQQFPDLHSELNLSSLELGDSALYFCASSVEGGVDSPLHFGNGTRLTVT.

The chain joins TRBV20-1 to TRBJ2-7, with 8 bases fitting TRBD2. The germline V gene has CDR1 DFQATT and CDR2 SNEGSKA (reference sequence). With 3 bases clipped from V and 2 bases from J, the junction kept 6 bases outside the gene matches. The CDR3 runs 14 residues. CDR3 residues: CSARELAEPYEQYF. DNA of the CDR3: TGCAGTGCTAGGGAACTAGCGGAACCCTACGAGCAGTACTTC.

This chain connects TRBV20-1 to TRBJ1-5; TRBD1 might be the D (5 bases). V was pared by 8 bases and J by 5 bases, with 16 bases between. The length of the CDR3 is 13 residues. Germline CDR1 reads DFQATT; CDR2 reads SNEGSKA (reference sequence). In DNA, the CDR3 is TGCAGTTCCGGGGGTGCCGGCGATCAGCCCCAGCATTTT. Its protein is CSSGGAGDQPQHF.

In this sample, this clonotype turned up once. The genes are TRBV5-4 and TRBJ1-2, with a possible D match to TRBD1 (5 bases). The ends were cut back, 3 bases at V and 4 bases at J, with 13 bases in the middle. The CDR3 extends over 14 amino acids. The germline V gene encodes CDR1 SGHNT and CDR2 YYREEE (reference sequence). CDR3 sequence: CASSWGGGGYGYTF. In DNA form, the CDR3 reads TGTGCCAGCAGCTGGGGGGGTGGGGGCTATGGCTACACCTTC.

As regards this clonotype: With a much larger clone just one base away, this may be a read error. In this CDR3 the conserved last residue, phenylalanine or tryptophan, is missing, so a read error is likely. The genes are TRBV4-2 and TRBJ1-1, with 7 bases fitting TRBD1. Germline V gives CDR1 LGHNA, CDR2 YNFKEQ. This CDR3 is 13 amino acids long. With 7 bases clipped from V and 1 base from J, the junction kept 3 bases outside the gene matches. The CDR3 reads CASTGTANTEAFL. The CDR3 DNA follows: TGTGCCAGCACCGGGACAGCGAACACTGAAGCTTTCCTT.

The chain uses TRBV12-3 or TRBV12-4 and TRBJ2-6, with TRBD1 matching 8 bases. V dropped 4 bases and J dropped 2; count of bases not matched to a gene: 10. The length of the CDR3 is 18 residues. The CDR3 loop is CASSYRQGLGAGANVLTF. The CDR3 region has the DNA TGTGCCAGCAGTTACCGACAGGGGTTGGGTGCTGGGGCCAACGTCCTGACTTTC.

V and J are TRBV9 and TRBJ2-5, with D maybe TRBD1 (6 bases). V lost 3 bases, J lost 4 bases, and 19 bases lay in between. Germline lookup yields CDR1 SGDLS and CDR2 YYNGEE. This CDR3 is built from 16 residues. DNA for the CDR3: TGTGCCAGCAGCGGGGATGGACAGTTTTCTTCAGAGACCCAGTACTTC. It specifies CASSGDGQFSSETQYF.

This clonotype appeared many times. The chain links TRBV29-1 to TRBJ2-6; D ambiguous. The CDR3 spans 12 residues. CDR1 and CDR2 from the germline V gene are SQVTM and ANQGSEA. Trimming took 5 bases from V and 2 from J, leaving 4 bases between them. The CDR3 here is CSVSPGANVLTF. The CDR3, as DNA: TGCAGCGTTTCGCCTGGGGCCAACGTCCTGACTTTC. The full variable domain, completed using reference TRBV29-1 and TRBJ2-6, is SAVISQKPSRDICQRGTSLTIQCQVDSQVTMMFWYRQQPGQSLTLIATANQGSEATYESGFVIDKFPISRPNLTFSTLTVSNMSPEDSSIYLCSVSPGANVLTFGAGSRLTVL.

The chain carries TRBV5-1 and TRBJ2-7; perhaps TRBD1 as D (6 bases). Germline lookup yields CDR1 SGHRS and CDR2 YFSETQ. The V end was cut by 2 bases, the J end by 3 bases, with 9 bases between. The CDR3 sequence is 13 residues long. CDR3 amino acids: CASSFRGNYEQYF. DNA of the CDR3: TGCGCCAGCAGCTTTAGGGGGAACTACGAGCAGTACTTC.

Concerning this clonotype: Germline and junction disagree at one end, which may indicate a read error. This chain uses TRBV10-2 with TRBJ2-7, with D perhaps TRBD1 (6 bases). From germline, CDR1 is WSHSY and CDR2 SAAADI. The CDR3 consists of 13 residues. The CDR3 DNA is TGTGCCAGCACCCTGGGACACTACTACGAGCAGTACTTC. Amino acids: CASTLGHYYEQYF.

This clonotype has only a few counts. V is TRBV6-6 and J is TRBJ1-1; D unclear. The germline gives CDR1 MNHNY, CDR2 SVGAGI (reference sequence). The CDR3 totals 14 residues. V shed 6 bases and J shed 0 bases, with 11 bases lying between them. CDR3 coding DNA: TGTGCCAGCAGCCTGGACCGAATGAACACTGAAGCTTTCTTT. It translates to CASSLDRMNTEAFF.

This clonotype turned up a few times. The chain recombines TRBV7-2 with TRBJ2-5; tentatively, D is TRBD1 (6 bases). CDR1 is SGHTA, CDR2 FQGNSA, per germline. The V end lost 6 bases, the J end lost 5 bases, and 19 bases lay between the germline ends. The CDR3 length is 15 residues. This CDR3 reads CASSYTGSSGETQYF. CDR3 DNA sequence: TGTGCCAGCAGTTACACAGGGAGTTCTGGGGAGACCCAGTACTTC.

The V gene is TRBV5-4, the J gene TRBJ1-2; D may be TRBD1 (6 bases). The V end was cut by 2 bases, the J end by 8 bases, with 13 bases between. The CDR3 is 13 amino acids. CDR1 and CDR2 (germline): SGHNT, YYREEE (reference sequence). CDR3 nucleotide sequence: TGTGCCAGCAGCTTTAAGGGGGGGAGCGGCTACACCTTC. Protein sequence: CASSFKGGSGYTF.